The rows below give T cell receptor beta chains drawn from one sample of a study of technical replicates of blood from a few donors. The method was immunoSEQ multiplex PCR; TCRdb's version includes in-frame clones alone and lacks a portion of them. The repertoire holds about 93,000 clones, with 95% as singletons. Sequenced: T cells isolated from PBMCs. The source is a human donor in good health. CDR3s include the opening cysteine and the closing phenylalanine or tryptophan. The D gene is left open where the match is weak. Not all rows give a size; the values are once, few, many and, for expanded clones, a class.

TRBD1 | TRBJ1-1 | once | TRBV27 | CASRWSDRGNTEAFF | TGTGCCAGCAGATGGAGTGACAGGGGGAACACTGAAGCTTTCTTT
TRBD1 | TRBJ2-5 | . | TRBV7-2 | CASSLSTGIQETQYF | TGTGCCAGCAGCTTGTCGACAGGGATTCAAGAGACCCAGTACTTC
. | TRBJ1-1 | . | TRBV28 | CASEGDTEAFF | TGTGCCAGCGAAGGGGACACTGAAGCTTTCTTT
. | TRBJ1-4 | . | TRBV6-5 | CASRRSGTTTRKLFF | TGTGCCAGCAGACGGTCCGGGACAACGACGAGGAAACTGTTTTTT
TRBD1 | TRBJ2-5 | . | TRBV27 | CASSAQTGGAETQYF | TGTGCCAGCAGTGCCCAAACAGGGGGCGCAGAGACCCAGTACTTC
TRBD2 | TRBJ2-1 | . | TRBV28 | CASSFLGGRYNEQFF | TGTGCCAGCAGTTTCCTTGGCGGGAGATACAATGAGCAGTTCTTC
. | TRBJ2-3 | . | TRBV9 | CASSVGRTDTQYF | TGTGCCAGCAGCGTAGGCAGAACAGATACGCAGTATTTT
TRBD2 | TRBJ2-1 | . | TRBV27 | CASSPSSGSGYNEQFF | TGTGCCAGCAGTCCATCTAGCGGGAGTGGGTACAATGAGCAGTTCTTC
. | TRBJ1-4 | . | TRBV18 | CASSRFTATNEKLFF | TGTGCCAGCTCACGATTTACAGCAACTAATGAAAAACTGTTTTTT
. | TRBJ1-1 | . | TRBV6-1 | CASRTRAEKLAFF | TGTGCCAGCAGAACCAGGGCGGAGAAACTAGCTTTCTTT
. | TRBJ1-1 | . | TRBV6-1 | CASNTQPGTEAFF | TGTGCCAGCAATACCCAACCCGGGACTGAAGCTTTCTTT
. | TRBJ2-3 | . | TRBV5-1 | CASSWGGLGTDTQYF | TGCGCCAGCAGCTGGGGGGGCTTGGGCACAGATACGCAGTATTTT
TRBD2 | TRBJ2-5 | once | TRBV29-1 | CLGGGRRETQYF | TGCCTGGGGGGCGGGAGGAGGGAGACCCAGTACTTC
. | TRBJ1-1 | . | TRBV2 | CASSGDSPTRAFF | TGTGCCAGCAGCGGTGACAGTCCGACCCGGGCTTTCTTT
. | TRBJ1-2 | . | TRBV10-2 | CASSEVGGHGGYTF | TGCGCCAGCAGTGAAGTGGGCGGACACGGTGGCTACACCTTC
TRBD1 | TRBJ1-2 | . | TRBV19 | CASSGKRTGGGIYGYTF | TGTGCCAGTAGTGGAAAACGGACAGGGGGCGGTATCTATGGCTACACCTTC
TRBD1 | TRBJ1-4 | . | TRBV28 | CASSFPDRGQKLFF | TGTGCCAGCAGTTTCCCCGACAGGGGACAAAAACTGTTTTTT
TRBD1 | TRBJ1-3 | few | TRBV5-6 | CASSLGRGRNTIYF | TGTGCCAGCAGCTTGGGCAGGGGGAGAAACACCATATATTTT
TRBD1 | TRBJ1-3 | . | TRBV25-1 | CASSDRTGRNTIYF | TGTGCCAGCAGTGATCGGACAGGGAGAAACACCATATATTTT
TRBD1 | TRBJ1-2 | . | TRBV15 | CATSTRTGGPLLDYGYTF | TGTGCCACCAGCACCCGGACAGGGGGGCCCCTATTGGACTATGGCTACACCTTC
. | TRBJ1-4 | . | TRBV19 | CASSRPLDSELFF | TGTGCCAGTAGTCGCCCATTGGACAGCGAACTGTTTTTT
. | TRBJ1-5 | . | TRBV28 | CASSPYTQGLGTPQHF | TGTGCCAGCAGCCCCTACACACAGGGCCTCGGCACGCCCCAGCATTTT
TRBD1 | TRBJ1-2 | . | TRBV6-1 | CASSEEAGTGSLGYTF | TGTGCCAGCAGTGAAGAGGCCGGGACAGGGTCATTAGGCTACACCTTC
. | TRBJ2-3 | . | TRBV27 | CASSLVSGSTDTQYF | TGTGCCAGCAGTTTAGTTTCCGGTAGCACAGATACGCAGTATTTT
. | TRBJ2-7 | . | TRBV5-6 | CASSFKSHEQYF | TGTGCCAGCAGCTTTAAAAGCCACGAGCAGTACTTC
TRBD1 | TRBJ2-3 | . | TRBV6-5 | CASSSPGQASTDTQYF | TGTGCCAGCAGTTCTCCGGGACAGGCGTCCACAGATACGCAGTATTTT
. | TRBJ2-6 | . | TRBV27 | CASSFFGRADLGANVLTF | TGTGCCAGCAGTTTCTTCGGGCGGGCGGATCTGGGGGCCAACGTCCTGACTTTC
. | TRBJ2-1 | few | TRBV5-4 | CASSSETAYSSYNEQFF | TGTGCCAGCAGCTCTGAGACAGCTTATAGCTCCTACAATGAGCAGTTCTTC
. | TRBJ2-7 | . | TRBV5-4 | CASSPNFGSEAEQYF | TGTGCCAGCAGTCCCAACTTCGGGTCAGAGGCCGAGCAGTACTTC
. | TRBJ1-1 | . | TRBV29-1 | CSVGPYNGQTVFF | TGCAGCGTTGGCCCTTATAATGGACAGACTGTTTTCTTT
. | TRBJ1-5 | few | TRBV9 | CASSAGGASYSNQPQHF | TGTGCCAGCAGCGCTGGGGGGGCATCGTATAGCAATCAGCCCCAGCATTTT
TRBD2 | TRBJ2-5 | . | TRBV7-9 | CASSLGGSSGSWRETQYF | TGTGCCAGCAGCTTAGGTGGGTCTAGCGGGAGCTGGAGAGAGACCCAGTACTTC
. | TRBJ2-7 | few | TRBV4-1 | CASSQAPGALSEQYF | TGCGCCAGCAGCCAGGCCCCGGGAGCCCTCTCCGAGCAGTACTTC
TRBD1 | TRBJ2-2 | . | TRBV5-4 | CASSPQGADGELFF | TGTGCCAGCAGCCCACAGGGGGCGGACGGGGAGCTGTTTTTT
. | TRBJ1-5 | . | TRBV10-2 | CASSDVGWASAGQPQHF | TGCGCCAGCAGTGATGTCGGTTGGGCATCGGCAGGCCAGCCCCAGCATTTT
. | TRBJ2-7 | . | TRBV4-1 | CASSQEVDSRSYEQYF | TGCGCCAGCAGCCAAGAAGTGGACAGTCGGTCCTACGAGCAGTACTTC
. | TRBJ2-5 | . | TRBV27 | CASSLSVWIAVETQYF | TGTGCCAGCAGTTTATCAGTGTGGATCGCGGTGGAGACCCAGTACTTC
. | TRBJ1-1 | . | TRBV6-5 | CASSYSIAGDTEAFF | TGTGCCAGCAGTTACTCGATAGCAGGGGACACTGAAGCTTTCTTT
TRBD1 | TRBJ1-2 | . | TRBV19 | CASSIRGGKGYTF | TGTGCCAGTAGTATAAGAGGGGGCAAGGGCTACACCTTC
TRBD1 | TRBJ1-1 | . | TRBV10-3 | CAISESGQGNTEAFF | TGTGCCATCAGTGAGTCGGGACAGGGGAACACTGAAGCTTTCTTT
. | TRBJ2-7 | . | TRBV27 | CASSLTGIPGRSYEQYF | TGTGCCAGCAGTTTAACTGGCATCCCGGGGAGGTCCTACGAGCAGTACTTC